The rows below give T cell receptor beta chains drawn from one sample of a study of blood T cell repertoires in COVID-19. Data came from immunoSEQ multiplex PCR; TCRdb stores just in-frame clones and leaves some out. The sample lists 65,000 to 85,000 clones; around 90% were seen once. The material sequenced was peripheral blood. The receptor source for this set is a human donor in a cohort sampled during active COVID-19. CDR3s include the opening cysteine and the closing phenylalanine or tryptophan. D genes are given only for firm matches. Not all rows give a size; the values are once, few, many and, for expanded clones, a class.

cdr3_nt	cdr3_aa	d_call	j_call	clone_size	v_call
TGTGCCAGCTCATTTGTCCGGGACACCTGGGAAGAGACCCAGTACTTC	CASSFVRDTWEETQYF	.	TRBJ2-5	.	TRBV18
TGCAGCGTCTGGACAGGGCGGACTGAAGCTTTCTTT	CSVWTGRTEAFF	TRBD1	TRBJ1-1	.	TRBV29-1
TGCGCCAGCAGTCCTAGCGGGGGGCTTCTTCTCTACAATGAGCAGTTCTTC	CASSPSGGLLLYNEQFF	TRBD2	TRBJ2-1	.	TRBV5-1
TGCGCCAGCATCTCGACTAGCGGGGCAGAGACCCAGTACTTC	CASISTSGAETQYF	TRBD2	TRBJ2-5	.	TRBV10-2
TGTGCCAGCAGCGTAGAAATCCAGGGAACTGCTGGAAACACCATATATTTT	CASSVEIQGTAGNTIYF	.	TRBJ1-3	.	TRBV9
TGTGCCAGCAGCTTAGGTACTAGCGGGGCGCAAGAGACCCAGTACTTC	CASSLGTSGAQETQYF	TRBD2	TRBJ2-5	.	TRBV11-2
TGCGCCAGCAGCTTATCAGGGGGCGGGAACACCGGGGAGCTGTTTTTT	CASSLSGGGNTGELFF	TRBD1	TRBJ2-2	.	TRBV5-1
TGCGCCAGCAGCCCCGCCCGACAGCTATACGAGCAGTACTTC	CASSPARQLYEQYF	.	TRBJ2-7	.	TRBV5-1
TGTGCCAGCAGCCCCGGTTCGGGGACAGGGTATGGCTACACCTTC	CASSPGSGTGYGYTF	TRBD1	TRBJ1-2	.	TRBV28
TGTGCCAGCTCAGCGGGACAGGAGGGCTATGGCTACACCTTC	CASSAGQEGYGYTF	TRBD1	TRBJ1-2	.	TRBV18
TGTGCCAGCAGCCGACAGAGAACTAACTATGGCTACACCTTC	CASSRQRTNYGYTF	.	TRBJ1-2	.	TRBV11-2
TGTGCCAGTAGTCAGGGGACAGGGGGCAGTCAGCCCCAGCATTTT	CASSQGTGGSQPQHF	TRBD1	TRBJ1-5	.	TRBV19
TGCGCCAGCAGCCCCGGCGGGGGTGAGATGAACACTGAAGCTTTCTTT	CASSPGGGEMNTEAFF	.	TRBJ1-1	.	TRBV5-1
TGTGCCAGCAGCCGCGACAGTTACCAAGAGACCCAGTACTTC	CASSRDSYQETQYF	.	TRBJ2-5	.	TRBV3-1/TRBV3-2
TGCGCCAGCAGCTTGGCCTCTGATGCGGCCTACGAGCAGTACTTC	CASSLASDAAYEQYF	.	TRBJ2-7	.	TRBV5-1
TGTGCCAGTATCCAGCCGGACAGGGCTGGAAACACCATATATTTT	CASIQPDRAGNTIYF	TRBD1	TRBJ1-3	.	TRBV19
TGTGCCAGCAGACCAATCGGGGTGAACACTGAAGCTTTCTTT	CASRPIGVNTEAFF	.	TRBJ1-1	.	TRBV25-1
TGTGCCAGCAGTAGGTATTACAGTCAGACCCTAAAAGGGGATGGCTACACCTTC	CASSRYYSQTLKGDGYTF	.	TRBJ1-2	.	TRBV14
TGTGCCAGCAGCCCCGGGACAGTATATGAAAAACTGTTTTTT	CASSPGTVYEKLFF	TRBD1	TRBJ1-4	.	TRBV3-1/TRBV3-2
TGTGCCAGCAGCTTAGGGCTAGCGGGGGCCGGGCCGCAGTATTTT	CASSLGLAGAGPQYF	TRBD2	TRBJ2-3	.	TRBV11-3
TGTGCCAGCAGTTTGGTCCGCGGCCTCTATGGCTACACCTTC	CASSLVRGLYGYTF	.	TRBJ1-2	few	TRBV6-5
TGTGCCAGCAGTCACCAAGTCGATACCGACTTCGGGCGGGGACTCAACACCGGGGAGCTGTTTTTT	CASSHQVDTDFGRGLNTGELFF	.	TRBJ2-2	.	TRBV3-1/TRBV3-2
TGTGCCAGCAGCCTGGGACAGGGTCTTAATTCACCCCTCCACTTT	CASSLGQGLNSPLHF	TRBD1	TRBJ1-6	.	TRBV7-2
TGTGCCAGCAGCCACACGGGACTTCTAAGGCCCCTCCACTTT	CASSHTGLLRPLHF	.	TRBJ1-6	.	TRBV3-1/TRBV3-2
TGTGCCAGCAGCTACCGGACAGGGCATAATTCACCCCTCCACTTT	CASSYRTGHNSPLHF	TRBD1	TRBJ1-6	.	TRBV13
TGTGCCAGCAGCTTGGACAGCAACTATGGCTACACCTTC	CASSLDSNYGYTF	.	TRBJ1-2	.	TRBV7-2
TGTGCCAGCTCCCCTGGACAGGGGGTCGGTCAGCCCCAGCATTTT	CASSPGQGVGQPQHF	TRBD1	TRBJ1-5	once	TRBV7-6
TGTGCCAGCAGCTGGAACAGCCAAACGCGCACCGGGGAGCTGTTTTTT	CASSWNSQTRTGELFF	.	TRBJ2-2	.	TRBV13
TGTGCCAGCAGTTCCGGGGTAAGAGGCGAGCAGTACTTC	CASSSGVRGEQYF	.	TRBJ2-7	.	TRBV28
TGCAGTGCTAGTGTTCAGGGACTGGGCGAGCAGTACTTC	CSASVQGLGEQYF	.	TRBJ2-7	.	TRBV20-1
TGTGCCAGCAGCTTGGTAGGGACAGATAAAGAGACCCAGTACTTC	CASSLVGTDKETQYF	TRBD1	TRBJ2-5	.	TRBV5-5
TGTGCCAGCAGTCCGACTAGCGGGGACACAGATACGCAGTATTTT	CASSPTSGDTDTQYF	TRBD2	TRBJ2-3	.	TRBV2
TGTGCCAGCAGCGCTCAGGATTCAGGCGGGGAGCTGTTTTTT	CASSAQDSGGELFF	.	TRBJ2-2	.	TRBV9
TGTGCCAGCAGCCAAGGTCAGGGGAACACTGAAGCTTTCTTT	CASSQGQGNTEAFF	.	TRBJ1-1	once	TRBV3-1/TRBV3-2
TGTGCCAGCAGCCGCGGACAGTTTAATGAAAAACTGTTTTTT	CASSRGQFNEKLFF	.	TRBJ1-4	.	TRBV7-8
TGTGCCAGCAGCTTACTCCGCAATGAGCAGTTCTTC	CASSLLRNEQFF	.	TRBJ2-1	.	TRBV7-2
TGTGCCATCAGTGAGAACAGGGACGAGCAGTACTTC	CAISENRDEQYF	.	TRBJ2-7	.	TRBV10-3
TGTGCCAGCAGTTTTTGGCCGAACACTGAAGCTTTCTTT	CASSFWPNTEAFF	.	TRBJ1-1	.	TRBV27
TGTGCCAGCTCACTACGACAGGGAACCTACGAGCAGTACTTC	CASSLRQGTYEQYF	TRBD1	TRBJ2-7	.	TRBV18
TGTGCCAGCAGTTTTAGAGTAGTATGGTTCTTC	CASSFRVVWFF	.	TRBJ2-1	.	TRBV28
TGTGCCACCAGTAGCGGGGGGGCAAGGAATGAGCAGTTCTTC	CATSSGGARNEQFF	TRBD2	TRBJ2-1	.	TRBV24-1
TGCAGCGCCAGAAACACCGGGGAGCTGTTTTTT	CSARNTGELFF	.	TRBJ2-2	.	TRBV29-1
TGTGCCAGCAGCTTGTCCGGGGTAAATGAAAAACTGTTTTTT	CASSLSGVNEKLFF	.	TRBJ1-4	.	TRBV7-2
TGCAGCGTGGGGGACGGGGACAGGGCTAGCAATCAGCCCCAGCATTTT	CSVGDGDRASNQPQHF	TRBD1	TRBJ1-5	.	TRBV29-1
TGTGCCAGCAGCGCGGGACCGCTTGAGTATGGCTACACCTTC	CASSAGPLEYGYTF	.	TRBJ1-2	few	TRBV5-4
TGTGCCAGCAGCTCAAGCGGGGGCAGTCACTACAATGAGCAGTTCTTC	CASSSSGGSHYNEQFF	TRBD2	TRBJ2-1	once	TRBV5-4
TGTGCCAGCAGCCAAGAGGGGCAGGGGCCGAACTTAAGAGGCTACACCTTC	CASSQEGQGPNLRGYTF	.	TRBJ1-2	.	TRBV3-1/TRBV3-2
TGTGCCAGCATAAGTCTGGGGACAGGTACCGTCTACGAGCAGTACTTC	CASISLGTGTVYEQYF	TRBD1	TRBJ2-7	.	TRBV28